The rows below give T cell receptor beta chains drawn from one sample of a study of shared clonotypes between healthy human individuals. Data came from immunoSEQ multiplex PCR; TCRdb stores just in-frame clones and leaves some out. The table shows some 2.3 million clones, with about 92% occurring only once. The source material was naive CD4+ T cells from PBMCs. The receptors were gathered from a man aged 18-30 years in good health. Some clones in this sample may be carry-over from other donors' samples. The conserved cysteine and the conserved F or W are not part of the CDR3 here. The D gene is left open where the match is weak. Clone size is not always given. Where it is, it says once, few, many or a class for expanded clones.

j_call: TRBJ2-3
v_call: TRBV5-1
d_call: -
clone_size: once
cdr3_aa: ASSFTGQGTDTQY

j_call: TRBJ2-7
v_call: TRBV18
d_call: TRBD2
clone_size: -
cdr3_aa: ASSPLSPSGSYEQY

j_call: TRBJ2-3
v_call: TRBV5-6
d_call: TRBD2
clone_size: -
cdr3_aa: ASSGGRAQY

j_call: TRBJ1-5
v_call: TRBV5-1
d_call: -
clone_size: -
cdr3_aa: ASSPFTGQPQH

j_call: TRBJ1-1
v_call: TRBV6-1
d_call: -
clone_size: -
cdr3_aa: ASSEGAVPRSEAF

j_call: TRBJ1-1
v_call: TRBV6-5
d_call: TRBD1
clone_size: -
cdr3_aa: ASRPTGITEAF

j_call: TRBJ2-7
v_call: TRBV18
d_call: -
clone_size: -
cdr3_aa: ASSPLAAPDREQY

j_call: TRBJ2-7
v_call: TRBV29-1
d_call: -
clone_size: -
cdr3_aa: SGGGTGEQY

j_call: TRBJ2-1
v_call: TRBV7-6
d_call: TRBD1
clone_size: -
cdr3_aa: ASSRRATGGNEQF

j_call: TRBJ2-7
v_call: TRBV9
d_call: TRBD2
clone_size: -
cdr3_aa: ASSPRLAGLYEQY

j_call: TRBJ2-7
v_call: TRBV7-2
d_call: -
clone_size: -
cdr3_aa: ASSLAKQPILEQY

j_call: TRBJ2-2
v_call: TRBV27
d_call: -
clone_size: -
cdr3_aa: ASSLHNTGELF

j_call: TRBJ2-7
v_call: TRBV5-1
d_call: TRBD2
clone_size: -
cdr3_aa: ASSLGLAGGTYEQY

j_call: TRBJ1-1
v_call: TRBV30
d_call: -
clone_size: -
cdr3_aa: AWSVNLGGAEAF

j_call: TRBJ2-3
v_call: TRBV28
d_call: -
clone_size: -
cdr3_aa: ASSLLQGADTQY

j_call: TRBJ2-7
v_call: TRBV5-1
d_call: -
clone_size: -
cdr3_aa: ASSLVGGPGEQY

j_call: TRBJ2-3
v_call: TRBV27
d_call: -
clone_size: -
cdr3_aa: ASSSQGSTDTQY

j_call: TRBJ2-3
v_call: TRBV7-9
d_call: -
clone_size: once
cdr3_aa: ASSPRGATDTQY

j_call: TRBJ2-1
v_call: TRBV27
d_call: TRBD2
clone_size: -
cdr3_aa: ASIRPGREHEQF

j_call: TRBJ1-2
v_call: TRBV27
d_call: -
clone_size: -
cdr3_aa: ASSLTGSYGYT

j_call: TRBJ1-2
v_call: TRBV27
d_call: -
clone_size: -
cdr3_aa: ASSLHQGGYGGYT

j_call: TRBJ1-3
v_call: TRBV19
d_call: -
clone_size: -
cdr3_aa: ASTRGGFSGNTIY

j_call: TRBJ2-7
v_call: TRBV5-1
d_call: TRBD2
clone_size: -
cdr3_aa: ASSFGLAGLSYEQY

j_call: TRBJ2-2
v_call: TRBV5-4
d_call: TRBD2
clone_size: -
cdr3_aa: ASSFGLAGGIPGELF

j_call: TRBJ1-5
v_call: TRBV11-2
d_call: TRBD1
clone_size: -
cdr3_aa: ASSPRTGSNQPQH

j_call: TRBJ1-5
v_call: TRBV19
d_call: -
clone_size: -
cdr3_aa: ASSLKGGFEGQPQH

j_call: TRBJ2-3
v_call: TRBV19
d_call: TRBD2
clone_size: -
cdr3_aa: ASRPLAGVGTDTQY

j_call: TRBJ1-5
v_call: TRBV6-1
d_call: -
clone_size: -
cdr3_aa: ASSDWGSRQPQH

j_call: TRBJ2-5
v_call: TRBV9
d_call: TRBD1
clone_size: -
cdr3_aa: ASNRDSDRTQY

j_call: TRBJ1-2
v_call: TRBV6-1
d_call: -
clone_size: -
cdr3_aa: ASSEIGDYGYT

j_call: TRBJ1-3
v_call: TRBV4-1
d_call: TRBD1
clone_size: once
cdr3_aa: ASSLLDRPHSGNTIY

j_call: TRBJ1-1
v_call: TRBV7-2
d_call: -
clone_size: -
cdr3_aa: ASSLQGGGQNTEAF

j_call: TRBJ2-2
v_call: TRBV6-5
d_call: -
clone_size: -
cdr3_aa: ASSYQTGGNTGELF

j_call: TRBJ2-7
v_call: TRBV4-1
d_call: -
clone_size: -
cdr3_aa: ASSLWGGDSGYEQY

j_call: TRBJ2-4
v_call: TRBV4-1
d_call: TRBD1
clone_size: -
cdr3_aa: ASSFTQGPENIQY

j_call: TRBJ2-7
v_call: TRBV2
d_call: -
clone_size: -
cdr3_aa: ASSREREFTYEQY

j_call: TRBJ2-1
v_call: TRBV10-2
d_call: TRBD2
clone_size: -
cdr3_aa: ASSVGTSGRGGTEQF

j_call: TRBJ1-2
v_call: TRBV9
d_call: -
clone_size: -
cdr3_aa: ASSSDRTDYGYT

j_call: TRBJ1-3
v_call: TRBV6-5
d_call: -
clone_size: -
cdr3_aa: ASSSSGVRGTIY

j_call: TRBJ2-3
v_call: TRBV10-1
d_call: -
clone_size: -
cdr3_aa: ASSESGQPTQY

j_call: TRBJ2-7
v_call: TRBV28
d_call: TRBD2
clone_size: -
cdr3_aa: ASSLLAGGYEQY

j_call: TRBJ2-4
v_call: TRBV11-2
d_call: TRBD2
clone_size: once
cdr3_aa: ASSLDAWGGAKNIQY

j_call: TRBJ2-1
v_call: TRBV11-3
d_call: -
clone_size: -
cdr3_aa: ASSLDRRDEQF

j_call: TRBJ1-2
v_call: TRBV6-1
d_call: -
clone_size: -
cdr3_aa: ASTKDSPYGYT

j_call: TRBJ2-2
v_call: TRBV7-3
d_call: -
clone_size: -
cdr3_aa: ASSTHTGELF

j_call: TRBJ1-2
v_call: TRBV7-2
d_call: -
clone_size: once
cdr3_aa: ASSARGYGYT

j_call: TRBJ2-1
v_call: TRBV9
d_call: -
clone_size: -
cdr3_aa: ASSVGDNYNEQF

j_call: TRBJ2-1
v_call: TRBV7-3
d_call: -
clone_size: -
cdr3_aa: ASSLRYGSNEQF

j_call: TRBJ2-7
v_call: TRBV11-2
d_call: -
clone_size: -
cdr3_aa: ASSYGSYEQY

j_call: TRBJ1-2
v_call: TRBV5-1
d_call: -
clone_size: -
cdr3_aa: ASSSKTGVPYGYT

j_call: TRBJ2-6
v_call: TRBV25-1
d_call: -
clone_size: once
cdr3_aa: ASRGSSGANVLT

j_call: TRBJ2-7
v_call: TRBV19
d_call: -
clone_size: -
cdr3_aa: ASSILEGVGPHEQY

j_call: TRBJ1-2
v_call: TRBV18
d_call: -
clone_size: -
cdr3_aa: ASSPQSAETARGYT

j_call: TRBJ2-2
v_call: TRBV18
d_call: -
clone_size: -
cdr3_aa: ASSESETGELF

j_call: TRBJ2-7
v_call: TRBV5-1
d_call: TRBD1
clone_size: -
cdr3_aa: ASSGAGTGGDEQY

j_call: TRBJ2-5
v_call: TRBV6-5
d_call: -
clone_size: -
cdr3_aa: ASSYVGTQY

j_call: TRBJ1-1
v_call: TRBV28
d_call: -
clone_size: -
cdr3_aa: ASSLTNTEAF

j_call: TRBJ2-1
v_call: TRBV6-1
d_call: TRBD2
clone_size: -
cdr3_aa: ASSAFSGRAEAEQF

j_call: TRBJ1-5
v_call: TRBV28
d_call: TRBD1
clone_size: -
cdr3_aa: ASSSGSGGNQPQH